This T cell receptor (beta chain) was sequenced for a study of graft-versus-host responses after intestinal transplantation. Study details: Multivisceral, liver-intestinal, or isolated intestinal grafts were transplanted into recipients. Recipients uniformly received anti-thymocyte globulin induction, followed by tacrolimus and steroids for three to four years.

On this clone: Its antigen is still unknown.

Clones were sequenced by immunoSEQ multiplex PCR, and TCRdb holds only the in-frame ones, with some missing. Here the sample spans around 130,000 clones, 85% to 95% being singletons. Study-wide results and caveats: Marrow from the recipient contained GvH clones, some of which had appeared first in ileum or blood. The study found high graft-versus-host to host-versus-graft clonal ratios in allografts of patients with graft-donor T cell macrochimerism.

Sequencing was performed on unstimulated CD4+ T cells sorted from spleen or lymph node cells, taken before intestinal transplant. This sequence was found in a human donor who received an intestinal transplant.

CDR3 region: CSARGDGYTF. In DNA form, the CDR3 reads TGCAGTGCTAGAGGAGATGGCTACACCTTC. The genes are TRBV20-1 and TRBJ1-2; no definite D call. CDR1 is DFQATT, CDR2 SNEGSKA, per germline (reference sequence). The CDR3 has 10 residues. V was trimmed by 1 base and J by 6 bases, leaving 3 bases between them.